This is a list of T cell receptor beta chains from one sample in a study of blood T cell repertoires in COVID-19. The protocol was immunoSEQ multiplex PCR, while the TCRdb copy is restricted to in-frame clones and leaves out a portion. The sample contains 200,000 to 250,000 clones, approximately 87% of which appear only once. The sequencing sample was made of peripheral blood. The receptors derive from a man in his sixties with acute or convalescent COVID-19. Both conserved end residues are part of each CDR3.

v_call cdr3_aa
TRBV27 CASSTGGDEKLFF
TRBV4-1 CASSQGAFSYEQYF
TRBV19 CASRSGANYGYTF
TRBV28 CASSFLRGLLNTEAFF
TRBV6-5 CASSSTDLTGELFF
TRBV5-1 CASRDLAGGSTDTQYF
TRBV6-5 CATQEGRESNQPQHF
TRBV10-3 CATALNSGNTIYF
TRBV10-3 CAIAENEKLFF
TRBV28 CASSGLNLGAREKLFF
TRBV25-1 CASSDSRTATKNIQYF
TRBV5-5 CASSLVGGQGKYEQYF
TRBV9 CASSGREPPYNEQFF
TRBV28 CASSRIDRVPEAFF
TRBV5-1 CASSLRGTNYGYTF
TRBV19 CASSRTGVYEQYF
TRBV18 CASSPPIAGGEQFF
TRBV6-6 CASSSTGGLEAFF
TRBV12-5 CASGFGQGQQETQYF
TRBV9 CASSVGEGSKYEQYF
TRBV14 CASRSSYNSPLHF
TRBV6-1 CASSGGLAGRLADTQYF
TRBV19 CASSIALRTGGEAFF
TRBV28 CASSTQRGPNTEAFF
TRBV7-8 CASSRPGPYEQYF
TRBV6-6 CASTNTGAGYEQYF
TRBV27 CASSLSQGAAGANVLTF
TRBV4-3 CASSPRAPAGTGELFF
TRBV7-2 CASSLGQGHQPQHF
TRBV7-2 CASSQVGDSYTEAFF
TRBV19 CASRTRGGSGNTIYF
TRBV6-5 CASRWDGRAGYEQYF
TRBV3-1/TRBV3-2 CASSGGLAGAYEQYF
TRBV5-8 CASSPGTSPANEKLFF
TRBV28 CASSPIGQGNTEAFF
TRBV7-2 CASTLLDPIQGEQYF
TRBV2 CASKASTTRRTGELFF
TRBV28 CASSPFKRPRGGYTF
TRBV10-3 CAIGDRGPNTEAFF
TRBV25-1 CASRGEATGSYEQYF
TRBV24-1 CATSDLGPSGGSYNEQFF
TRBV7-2 CASSYRLAEALAKNIQYF
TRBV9 CASSLRLAGGLREQFF
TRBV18 CASSPPNSMNTEAFF
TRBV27 CASSSSRSGGRYEQYF
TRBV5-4 CASSLAKGLNTEAFF